What follows are 2 T cell receptor beta chains derived from one specimen sequenced in a study of blood T cells in healthy people across ages (dated by TCRdb to the mid-2010s). To prepare the library, 5' RACE was applied. Sequencer: Illumina HiSeq 2500. The second PCR ran for roughly 6 to 11 cycles and used a J-beta primer mix along with a sample-barcoded 5' primer. TCRdb reworked the public reads: Q25 trimming with fastp, MiXCR clone assembly, productive beta chains retained. Every entry covers one CDR3 protein and lists the most common genes and DNA from its rows. The table for this sample lists around 710,000 distinct CDR3 sequences; around 46% of them were counted only once. The leading ten clones occupy approximately 22% of the sample. The sequenced sample consisted of blood. The receptors come from a woman aged 60-70 years in good health.

This clonotype was observed a handful of times. The V and J genes are TRBV2 and TRBJ2-7; D possibly corresponds to TRBD2 (7 bases). The V gene lost 10 bases and the J gene lost 2 bases, with 18 bases spanning the gap. The CDR3 is 14 amino acids. The V gene's germline CDR1 is SNHLY and CDR2 FYNNEI. The CDR3 region is CATRGGLRPYEQYF. The CDR3 nucleotides read TGTGCCACGAGGGGGGGACTAAGGCCCTACGAGCAGTACTTC.

The gene calls are TRBV12-3 or TRBV12-4 and TRBJ2-1; D unresolved. CDR3 size: 11 residues. Trimming took 3 bases from V and 10 from J, leaving 7 bases between them. CDR3 in DNA: TGTGCCAGCAGTTTTCCAGGAGAGCAGTTCTTC. Encoded protein: CASSFPGEQFF.